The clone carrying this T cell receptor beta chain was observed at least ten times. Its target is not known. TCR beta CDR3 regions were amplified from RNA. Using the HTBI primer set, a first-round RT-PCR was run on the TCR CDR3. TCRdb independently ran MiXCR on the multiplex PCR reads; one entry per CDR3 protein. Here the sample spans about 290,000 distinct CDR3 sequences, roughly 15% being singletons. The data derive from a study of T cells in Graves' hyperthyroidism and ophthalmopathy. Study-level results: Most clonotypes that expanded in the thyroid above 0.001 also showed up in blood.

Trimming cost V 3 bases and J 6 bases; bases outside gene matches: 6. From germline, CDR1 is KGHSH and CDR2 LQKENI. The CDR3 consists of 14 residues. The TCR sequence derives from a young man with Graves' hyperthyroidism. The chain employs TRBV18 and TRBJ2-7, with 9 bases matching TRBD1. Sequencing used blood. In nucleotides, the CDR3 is TGTGCCAGCTCACCTGCCGACAGGGGGGGCGAGCAGTACTTC. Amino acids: CASSPADRGGEQYF.